This TCR beta chain was sequenced during a study of cytomegalovirus exposure and HLA in healthy donors (dated by TCRdb to the late 2010s). Regarding the study in general: An earlier analysis of fewer than 750 of the donors reported 250 to 300 Gb of sequence data and around 110 million unique TCR beta sequences obtained from some 200 million T cells. Roughly 310 gigabases of sequencing data and tens of millions of unique TCR sequences were included in an early release covering under 650 HLA-typed donors. Of the approximately 370 genotyped donors, 80% to 90% were placed in the genetic ancestry cluster associated with self-reported Caucasian donors. The study aimed to test whether cataloging public T cell receptors could reveal signatures of past pathogen exposure. Using immunosequencing, the study profiled T cell repertoires from around 680 subjects and related those repertoires to cytomegalovirus serostatus. Besides the first cohort of approximately 670 subjects, a separate validation cohort made up of over 100 different subjects was used. To predict cytomegalovirus infection status, the study combined high-throughput TCR immunosequencing, statistical association of individual TCRs with disease status, and machine learning. To study patterns of TCR occurrence, a later analysis re-analyzed previously published TCR beta repertoires from 666 donors and added high-resolution HLA genotyping. Rather than using new phenotypic data, the later analysis identified candidate immune exposures from TCR beta sequences and from how often those sequences occurred across donors. In an earlier analysis of more than 550 of the donors, high-throughput TCR beta sequencing was used to judge whether each TCR beta V gene segment behaved as functional or pseudogenic. Donor age, sex, ethnicity and CMV serostatus were compiled alongside the repertoire data. In a later genetic analysis, genome-wide SNP genotypes for about 65% of the 666 donors were used, and that subset was treated as a discovery cohort. All discovery cohort repertoires had been generated using a single sequencing platform. HLA typing covered class I and class II loci at four-digit resolution. The number of donors typed differed by locus, with roughly 620-640 for A, B, C, DRB1 and DQB1, 522 for DQA1, 606 for DPA1, and some 470 for DPB1. Several DR-DQ haplotypes were handled as single units for association and clustering, since linkage in the cohort was strong. Across approximately 420 genotyped donors of the cohort, an average of about 240,000 unique TCR beta nucleotide sequences per donor were sequenced, and roughly a sixth of those sequences were non-productive.

The CDR3 starts with the cysteine, ends with the phenylalanine, and has 11 residues. The read is trimmed to its CDR3 DNA, 33 bases read in frame from base 1. For CDR1 and CDR2, the germline V gene lists MNHEY and SVGAGI. Notes on this clone: Its antigen is not yet known. No much larger clonotype is one base removed from it; base qualities were not supplied.

The cohort was made up of under 800 healthy bone marrow donors. At the time of sampling, every cohort member was nominally healthy, though immune exposures that went unrecorded were likely present. The donor was CMV seropositive and belonged to the group of 250 to 350 seropositive cohort members. Every donor gave a peripheral blood sample, and the peripheral blood mononuclear cells from that sample were used for TCR beta sequencing. Genomic DNA extraction from the blood cell samples was performed with the Qiagen DNeasy Blood Extraction Kit. The paper as a whole reports these results and caveats: Compared with equally common non-associated chains, HLA-associated TCR beta chains in a later analysis were more clonally expanded and had lower generation probabilities. Specific HLA alleles were associated with 15,000 to 20,000 TCR beta sequences at a false discovery rate of 0.05 in a later analysis. The 87-base-pair reads could not distinguish some IMGT-functional V segments, including TRBV6-2 and TRBV6-3, so those segments were excluded. Strong co-occurrence of HLA alleles, especially DR and DQ, made assigning TCR associations to individual alleles difficult. Immune exposure information for the cohort was limited to CMV serostatus. A few of the identified cytomegalovirus-associated TCR beta chains were confirmed in vitro to be specific for cytomegalovirus antigens. Across donors, most TCR sequences were observed very rarely, whereas some public TCRs were present in many individuals. Cytomegalovirus status was reported to be diagnosed by the classifier with high specificity and sensitivity in both the original and validation cohorts. Because HLA typing was missing for some donors at each locus, association tests included only the typed subset. A cluster of highly shared sequence variants was judged likely to be a technical artifact of the sequencing pipeline. In a later genetic analysis, a missense DCLRE1C variant was associated with V-gene and J-gene trimming of TCR beta chains, and the association was replicated in an independent cohort. In a later analysis, most CMV-associated TCR beta chains were found to appear HLA-restricted, with HLA associations seemingly driven largely by CMV exposure. In a later analysis, the rate of TCR association differed among HLA loci, with DRB1 alleles having the most associated TCRs and HLA-C alleles having the fewest. Presence/absence analyses assumed roughly uniform sequencing depth across donors, an assumption that may not hold. Linkage disequilibrium might explain the correlated functional status among segregating V segments, but an unknown experimental factor could not be excluded. A later genetic analysis reported fewer N-insertions in productive TCRs among donors in an Asian-associated ancestry cluster than the roughly 700-donor mean. In an earlier analysis of around 500 of the donors, most TCR beta V segments appeared in productive rearrangements about 87% or about 30% of the time, broadly matching IMGT annotations. In this cohort, only TCR beta chains were sequenced, and detectable features were limited by the absence of alpha or paired-chain data. The authors suggested that the approach could potentially be extended to other disease states and immunological phenotypes. Several of the top co-occurrence clusters appeared to be linked to parvovirus B19, influenza, CMV and Epstein-Barr virus, according to a later analysis. The study listed approximately 150 TCR beta chains as associated with cytomegalovirus. Seventeen rarely observed V segments, including chromosome 9 orphons, were excluded from the earlier analysis of approximately 500 of the donors because counts were too low. A further reported finding was that TCR beta sequences accurately predicted the HLA-A and HLA-B alleles for most subjects in the first cohort.

Preparation of the library involved the immunoSEQ multiplex PCR assay. For the multiplex PCR, a mixture combining 60 forward primers for TCR Vbeta segments and 13 reverse primers for TCR Jbeta segments was used. The CDR3 region of rearranged TCR beta genes was amplified from genomic DNA with a multiplex PCR assay. Amplified TCR beta libraries were sequenced as 87-base-pair reads on the Illumina HiSeq System. On the authors' methods: A later analysis tallied 75 million to 85 million unique TCR beta chains across the 666 repertoires, and roughly 11 million of those chains were shared by two or more donors. To remove PCR and sequencing errors, raw reads were error-corrected and collapsed into unique sequences using a nearest-neighbor algorithm that merged closely related sequences. V, D and J gene segments were assigned by aligning CDR3 sequences to IMGT reference sequences. For a sequence to be retained, a match of at least six nucleotides to both a V gene segment and a J gene segment was required. A rearrangement was called productive if the CDR3 had no stop codons and remained in frame with V and J, and every other rearrangement was called non-productive. CDR3 was defined by IMGT convention, running from the second conserved V-encoded cysteine to the conserved J-encoded phenylalanine. Sequences without an unambiguous match to a single V gene segment were excluded from the earlier analysis of 587 of the donors. An earlier analysis of a few hundred of the donors classified V segments as functional when productive rearrangements were above 56.7% and as segregating when the standard deviation between donors was above 5%. A statistical classification framework was built to diagnose cytomegalovirus status from the catalog of TCR beta chain sequences. A later analysis assigned V and J genes by comparing TCR nucleotide sequences with IMGT/GENE-DB human TR gene sequences. In a later analysis, CDR3 sequences and most-parsimonious VDJ recombination scenarios were assigned using the TCRdist pipeline. In a later analysis, each TCR beta chain was defined by its CDR3 amino acid sequence together with its V-gene family, and reads without a unique V-gene family were excluded. As a way to deal with suspected cross-contamination and a sequencing artifact, a later analysis dropped 500 to 700 nucleotide sequences that were highly shared and had low generation probability. In a later analysis, a clonal expansion index for each public chain was calculated from normalized within-repertoire ranks of inferred template counts. Generation probabilities in a later analysis came from a VDJ recombination model fitted to out-of-frame rearrangements, and those results were checked against IGoR. A later analysis scored TCR-TCR, TCR-HLA and TCR-CMV co-occurrence with hypergeometric tests, applying a repertoire-size bias correction to TCR pairs. False discovery rates were estimated in a later analysis by permuting HLA or CMV assignments 20 times. In a later analysis, co-occurring TCRs were grouped using DBSCAN, and TCRdist sequence similarity was added for clustering within HLA-allele-positive subsets. Repertoires with fewer than 30,000 or more than 120,000 public chains, plus five repertoires with anomalous nucleotide sharing, were excluded from co-occurrence clustering. As stored in TCRdb, this immuneACCESS dataset retains in-frame rearrangements with V and J assigned. A fraction of the clones does not appear; measured against another copy, unresolved V genes explain less than half of the discrepancy, and the remainder lacks a known reason. V and J calls and clone size come straight from that table; D and trimming were deduced from the DNA. Here the sample has approximately 190,000 clones; 75% to 90% occur a single time. Jointly, the top ten make up roughly 6.3% of the sample.

What was sequenced was PBMCs. This sequence was found in a man aged 40-49 years in good health and CMV-seropositive. The V gene is TRBV6-5 and the J gene is TRBJ2-5, with the D gene not confidently named. TRBJ2-7 explains the end of the DNA better; the J call may be wrong. The DNA sequence is as follows: TGTGCCAGCAGTACCCCTAGCGAGCAGTACTTC. Its protein reads: CASSTPSEQYF.